This T cell receptor beta chain emerged from a study of blood T cell repertoires in COVID-19. The participants were between 18 and 89 years old and came from some 23 US areas. All recovered Cohort 3 donors got two negative PCRs, got clearance, or saw symptom resolution. Produced via immunoSEQ multiplex PCR; TCRdb's table is partial and in-frame only. The sample carries more than 110,000 clones, 60% to 80% recorded once. CDR3 length equals 15 residues. Germline V gene lookup returns CDR1 MNHEY and CDR2 SMNVEV (reference sequence). After removal of 4 bases from V and 5 bases from J, the junction contained 10 bases not matched to a gene.

The V gene is TRBV27, the J gene TRBJ1-1, with 7 bases identical to TRBD1. The receptor's source is a woman aged 50 to 60 who had recovered from COVID-19. Sequencing used PBMCs or T cells enriched from blood (not recorded which). The CDR3 DNA follows: TGTGCCAGCAGTTCAAGGACAGGTGGGCAGACTGAAGCTTTCTTT. This codes for CASSSRTGGQTEAFF.